This entry lists 7 T cell receptor beta chains sequenced from one sample in a study of T-cell reconstitution after alpha-beta-depleted transplantation in children. Library preparation (for TCRbeta) was performed with unique molecular identifiers. TCRdb re-called the PCR reads through MiXCR, storing one row per CDR3 protein. The table includes 250,000 to 350,000 distinct CDR3 sequences, about a tenth detected once. Sequencing used PBMCs from the stem cell graft donor, obtained from the stem cell graft. The receptors were gathered from a human donor who donated a stem cell graft to a child with SCID.

This clonotype has a count of ten or more. The rearrangement joins TRBV20-1 to TRBJ2-7; D might be TRBD1 or TRBD2, each matching 5 bases. Trimming removed 4 bases at V and 5 bases at J, with 9 bases between. The CDR3 runs 11 residues. CDR1 is DFQATT and CDR2 is SNEGSKA in the germline V gene (reference sequence). As DNA, the CDR3 is TGCAGTGCTATTAGAGGGGACGAGCAGTACTTC. Residues: CSAIRGDEQYF.

V is TRBV20-1 and J is TRBJ2-5; 8 bases are shared with TRBD2. V was pared by 6 bases and J by 5 bases, with 11 bases of the junction left unmatched. The CDR3 totals 14 residues. Germline V gene lookup returns CDR1 DFQATT and CDR2 SNEGSKA (reference sequence). The DNA for the CDR3 is TGCAGTGCACAGACGGGGACTAGGACGGAGACCCAGTACTTC. This gives the protein CSAQTGTRTETQYF.

This chain uses TRBV5-1 with TRBJ1-6; D unresolved. In germline, CDR1 is SGHRS, CDR2 YFSETQ. CDR3 size: 17 residues. Trimming removed 0 bases at V and 0 bases at J, with 10 bases between. The CDR3 bases are TGCGCCAGCAGCTTGGGTAATGCCGGCTCCTATAATTCACCCCTCCACTTT. Translating gives CASSLGNAGSYNSPLHF. The variable domain in full, completed from reference TRBV5-1 and TRBJ1-6, reads KAGVTQTPRYLIKTRGQQVTLSCSPISGHRSVSWYQQTPGQGLQFLFEYFSETQRNKGNFPGRFSGRQFSNSRSEMNVSTLELGDSALYLCASSLGNAGSYNSPLHFGNGTRLTVT.

The chain links TRBV12-3 or TRBV12-4 to TRBJ2-3; 8 bases map to TRBD1. The CDR3 is 15 residues long. V gave up 3 bases and J gave up 4 bases; unmatched junction bases: 6. As DNA, the CDR3 is TGTGCCAGCAGTTTCGGGGACAGGAGGGCAGATACGCAGTATTTT. Protein product: CASSFGDRRADTQYF.

This chain joins TRBV7-9 and TRBJ1-3; D gene uncertain. V gave up 3 bases and J gave up 4 bases, with 10 bases separating them. The CDR3 contains 14 residues. Looked up from germline, CDR1 is SEHNR and CDR2 is FQNEAQ (reference sequence). In nucleotides, the CDR3 is TGTGCCAGCAGCTTTAGCGATTTCGGAAACACCATATATTTT. It translates to CASSFSDFGNTIYF.

The V gene is TRBV24-1, the J gene TRBJ2-1, with TRBD1 matching over 7 bases. CDR3 length equals 15 residues. The germline V gene has CDR1 KGHDR and CDR2 SFDVKD. J gave up 9 bases and V 6 bases, and 13 bases lay outside the gene matches. For the CDR3, the DNA is TGTGCCACCAGTACCCCGGGACAGAGGGATGGTGAGCAGTTCTTC. This sequence encodes CATSTPGQRDGEQFF.

This clonotype was counted a few times. The CDR3 is CAISRTSGGTTDTQYF. CDR3 DNA sequence: TGTGCCATCAGCAGGACTAGCGGGGGGACCACAGATACGCAGTATTTT. This chain joins TRBV10-3 and TRBJ2-3, with 14 nucleotides matching TRBD2. V shed 6 bases and J 2 bases; nucleotides not matched to a gene: 4. Germline V CDR1 and CDR2: ENHRY, SYGVKD. The CDR3 runs 16 residues.